The 16 T cell receptor beta chains reported below all come from one sample, sequenced in a study of blood T cells in healthy people across ages. A second PCR, run for about 6 to 12 cycles, used a sample-barcoded 5' primer plus a J-beta primer mix. Via MiXCR, TCRdb re-called the 5' RACE reads, giving one row per CDR3 protein. Among hundreds of thousands of distinct CDR3 sequences, roughly 64% were seen once, and the ten largest hold roughly 20%. The sequenced sample consisted of blood. Receptors originate from a man aged 25 to 40 in good health.

This chain joins TRBV27 and TRBJ2-3, with 7 nucleotides matching TRBD1. The CDR3 has 13 residues. In germline, CDR1 is MNHEY, CDR2 SMNVEV (reference sequence). Trimming cost V 6 bases and J 5 bases; bases outside gene matches: 5. Here the CDR3 reads CASSSTGRDTQYF. CDR3 nucleotides: TGTGCCAGCAGCTCGACAGGGCGAGATACGCAGTATTTT.

To note about this clonotype: One end of the junction is discordant with germline, which a read error may explain. CDR3 bases: TGTGCCAGCATGCCATCCTCTGAGGCCAACGTCCTGACTTTC. Protein sequence: CASMPSSEANVLTF. The V call is TRBV10-3, the J call TRBJ2-6; D remains ambiguous. Germline lookup yields CDR1 ENHRY and CDR2 SYGVKD. The CDR3 extends over 14 amino acids.

The CDR3 region has the DNA TGTGCCAGCAGCTTGGTGGCGGGGGGAATCTCCGGGTACGAGCAGTACTTC. Protein sequence: CASSLVAGGISGYEQYF. The chain recombines TRBV5-5 with TRBJ2-5, with 8 bases lining up with TRBD2. Matching the DNA end better, TRBJ2-7 makes the J call doubtful. The CDR3 covers 17 residues. Germline CDR1 and CDR2: SGHKS and YYEKEE (reference sequence).

The CDR3 coding sequence is TGTGCCTGGTCCCCTAGCGGGAGAGATCAGTACTTC. Translation: CAWSPSGRDQYF. The V and J genes are TRBV30 and TRBJ2-4; the match to TRBD2 covers 10 bases. From germline, CDR1 is GTSNPN and CDR2 SVGIG (reference sequence). This CDR3 is 12 amino acids long. V gave up 5 bases and J gave up 12 bases; unmatched junction bases: 7.

V and J are TRBV28 and TRBJ2-7; D possibly corresponds to TRBD1 (8 bases). The CDR3 covers 17 residues. Germline CDR1 MDHEN, CDR2 SYDVKM. Trimming took 2 bases from V and 6 from J, leaving 23 bases between them. CDR3 in DNA: TGTGCCAGCAGTTTAGGGGGTAGCGGACAGGGACTATCCGAGCAGTACTTC. This encodes CASSLGGSGQGLSEQYF.

The chain employs TRBV2 and TRBJ2-6, with D uncertain. Deletions cut 3 bases from V and 4 bases from J, with 13 bases between. The CDR3 spans 16 residues. The germline V gene encodes CDR1 SNHLY and CDR2 FYNNEI. This CDR3 reads CASSEGSTGGANVLTF. The CDR3 nucleotides are TGTGCCAGCAGTGAGGGCAGTACTGGAGGGGCCAACGTCCTGACTTTC.

This chain connects TRBV29-1 to TRBJ2-3; 12 bases match TRBD2. The length of the CDR3 is 15 residues. Germline V CDR1 and CDR2: SQVTM, ANQGSEA. J gave up 4 bases and V 6 bases, and 8 bases lay outside the gene matches. The DNA for the CDR3 is TGCAGCGTGCCCGGGACTAGCGGGTGGGCAGATACGCAGTATTTT. Translated, it gives CSVPGTSGWADTQYF.

The rearrangement uses TRBV28 and TRBJ2-6; the D is unclear. The CDR3 contains 14 residues. Between the trimmed V and J ends, which lost 4 bases and 6 bases, there was a span of 10 bases. Germline CDR1 is MDHEN and CDR2 is SYDVKM. CDR3 residues: CASSYSTEANVLTF. The DNA of the CDR3 is TGTGCCAGCAGTTACTCAACTGAGGCCAACGTCCTGACTTTC.

This chain links TRBV7-2 with TRBJ2-4; D perhaps matches TRBD1 (5 bases). The closer fit of TRBJ2-5 to the DNA end suggests the J call may be wrong. Germline V gene lookup returns CDR1 SGHTA and CDR2 FQGNSA. The CDR3 spans 14 residues. DNA of the CDR3: TGTGCCAGCAGCTTGAAGGGGCTGGTAGAGACCCAGTACTTC. Protein sequence: CASSLKGLVETQYF.

The rearrangement links TRBV4-3 to TRBJ1-5; D gene ambiguous. V was cut by 0 bases and J by 0 bases, with 15 bases left in between. From germline, CDR1 is LGHNA and CDR2 YSLEER. The CDR3 runs to 18 residues. As DNA, the CDR3 is TGCGCCAGCAGCCAAGATCACAGTATCGGGTATAGCAATCAGCCCCAGCATTTT. It encodes CASSQDHSIGYSNQPQHF.

The V call is TRBV20-1, the J call TRBJ2-7, with D maybe TRBD1 (5 bases). Near its end, the DNA agrees better with TRBJ2-5, so the J call may be wrong. This CDR3 comprises 14 residues. The V gene's germline CDR1 is DFQATT and CDR2 SNEGSKA (reference sequence). The CDR3 loop is CSARDRGSQETQYF. The CDR3 region has the DNA TGCAGTGCTAGAGATAGGGGATCCCAAGAGACCCAGTACTTC.

The genes are TRBV7-2 and TRBJ1-6, with TRBD1 as a possible D gene (6 bases). Germline V gives CDR1 SGHTA, CDR2 FQGNSA. The CDR3 has 15 amino acids. The ends were cut back, 1 base at V and 11 bases at J, with 15 bases in the middle. CDR3 DNA: TGTGCCAGCAGCTTAGAGGGGGGAGTACTCACACCCCTCCACTTT. It is translated as CASSLEGGVLTPLHF.

The rearrangement uses TRBV30 and TRBJ1-2; weak D call: TRBD1 (6 bases). Germline CDR1 is GTSNPN and CDR2 is SVGIG (reference sequence). The CDR3 loop spans 13 amino acids. V was clipped by 8 bases and J by 4 bases, with 17 bases between them. CDR3: CARNIQGIYGYTF. CDR3 coding DNA: TGTGCCAGAAATATACAGGGCATCTATGGCTACACCTTC.

This chain joins TRBV12-3 or TRBV12-4 and TRBJ2-7; TRBD1 is a possible D gene (8 bases). This CDR3 is 15 amino acids long. V dropped 5 bases and J dropped 3 bases, with 17 bases sitting between them. CDR3 nucleotide sequence: TGTGCCAGCAGTCCCTTCACAGGGGGGGTCTACGAGCAGTACTTC. Residues: CASSPFTGGVYEQYF.

V gene TRBV29-1 combines with J gene TRBJ2-1; D may be TRBD2 (5 bases). Deletions cut 8 bases from V and 8 bases from J, with 13 bases between. Germline-derived CDR1 and CDR2 are SQVTM and ANQGSEA. This CDR3 is 11 amino acids long. The chain's CDR3 is CSPLEEDEQFF. CDR3 DNA: TGCAGCCCGCTAGAGGAGGATGAGCAGTTCTTC.

The J gene is TRBJ2-3, the V gene TRBV20-1; no firm D call. With 6 bases removed from V and 8 bases from J, the gap between germline ends came to 9 bases. Germline loops: CDR1 DFQATT, CDR2 SNEGSKA (reference sequence). There are 10 residues in the CDR3. Here the CDR3 DNA reads TGCAGTGCCCCTCGGCCTACGCAGTATTTT. This gives the protein CSAPRPTQYF.